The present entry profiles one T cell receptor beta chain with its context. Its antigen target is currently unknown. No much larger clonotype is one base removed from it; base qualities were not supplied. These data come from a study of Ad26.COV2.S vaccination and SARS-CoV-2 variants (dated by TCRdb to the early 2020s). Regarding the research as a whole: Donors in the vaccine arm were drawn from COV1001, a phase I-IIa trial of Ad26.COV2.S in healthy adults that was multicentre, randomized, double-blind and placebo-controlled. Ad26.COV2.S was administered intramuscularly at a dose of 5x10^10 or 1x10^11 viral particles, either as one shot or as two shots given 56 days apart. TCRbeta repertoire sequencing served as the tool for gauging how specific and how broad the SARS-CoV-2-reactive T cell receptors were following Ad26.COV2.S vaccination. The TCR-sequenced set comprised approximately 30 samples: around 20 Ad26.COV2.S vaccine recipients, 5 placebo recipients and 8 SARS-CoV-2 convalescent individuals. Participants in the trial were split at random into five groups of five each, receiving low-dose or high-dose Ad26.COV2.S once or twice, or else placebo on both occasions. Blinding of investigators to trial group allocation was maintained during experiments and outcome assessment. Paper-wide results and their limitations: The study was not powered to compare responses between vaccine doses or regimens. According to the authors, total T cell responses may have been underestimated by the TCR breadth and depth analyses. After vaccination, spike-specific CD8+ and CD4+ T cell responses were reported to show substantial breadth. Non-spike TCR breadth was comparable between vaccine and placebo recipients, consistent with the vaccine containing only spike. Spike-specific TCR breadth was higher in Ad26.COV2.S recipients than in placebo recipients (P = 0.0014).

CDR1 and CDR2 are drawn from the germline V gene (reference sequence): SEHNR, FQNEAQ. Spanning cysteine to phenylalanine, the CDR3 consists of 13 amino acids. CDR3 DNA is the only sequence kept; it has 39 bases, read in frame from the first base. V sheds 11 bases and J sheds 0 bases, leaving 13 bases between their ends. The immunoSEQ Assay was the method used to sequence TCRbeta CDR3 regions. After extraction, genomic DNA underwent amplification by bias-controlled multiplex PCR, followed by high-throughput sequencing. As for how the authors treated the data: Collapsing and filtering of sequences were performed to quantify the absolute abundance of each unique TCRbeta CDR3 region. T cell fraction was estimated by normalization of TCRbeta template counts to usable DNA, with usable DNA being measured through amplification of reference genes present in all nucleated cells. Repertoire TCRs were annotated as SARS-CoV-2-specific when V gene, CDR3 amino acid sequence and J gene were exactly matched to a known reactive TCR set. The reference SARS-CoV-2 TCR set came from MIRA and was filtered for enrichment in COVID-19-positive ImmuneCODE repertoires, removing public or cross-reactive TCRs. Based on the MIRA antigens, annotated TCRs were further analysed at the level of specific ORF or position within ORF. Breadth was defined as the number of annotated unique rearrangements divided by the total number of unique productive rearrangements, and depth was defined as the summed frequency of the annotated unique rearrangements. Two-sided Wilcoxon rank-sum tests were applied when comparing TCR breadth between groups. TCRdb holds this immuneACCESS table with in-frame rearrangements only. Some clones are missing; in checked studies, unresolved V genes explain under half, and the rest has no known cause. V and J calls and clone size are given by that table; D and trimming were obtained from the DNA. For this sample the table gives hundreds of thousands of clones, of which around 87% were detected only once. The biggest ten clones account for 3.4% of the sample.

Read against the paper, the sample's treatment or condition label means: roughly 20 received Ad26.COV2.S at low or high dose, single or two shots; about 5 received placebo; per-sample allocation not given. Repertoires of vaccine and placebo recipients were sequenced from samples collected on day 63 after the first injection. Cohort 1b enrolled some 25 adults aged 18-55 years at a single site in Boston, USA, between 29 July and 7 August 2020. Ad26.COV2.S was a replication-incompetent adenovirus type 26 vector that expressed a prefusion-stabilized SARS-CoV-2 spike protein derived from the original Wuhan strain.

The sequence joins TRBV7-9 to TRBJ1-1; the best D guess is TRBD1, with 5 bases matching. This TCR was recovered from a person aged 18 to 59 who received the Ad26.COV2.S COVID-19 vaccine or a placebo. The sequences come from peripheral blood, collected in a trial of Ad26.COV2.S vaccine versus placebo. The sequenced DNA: TGTGCCTCTCCGGGGCCGTTGAACACTGAAGCTTTCTTT. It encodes CASPGPLNTEAFF.